One and the same sample provided the 19 T cell receptor beta chains below, sequenced in a study of blood T cell repertoires in COVID-19. Using immunoSEQ multiplex PCR, the repertoire was profiled, and TCRdb retains in-frame clones only, with some absent. The sample lists fewer than 200,000 clones; 85% were seen once. Sequencing was carried out using peripheral blood. The origin of the receptors is a middle-aged man with acute or convalescent COVID-19.

V gene TRBV7-2 combines with J gene TRBJ1-3, with a possible D match to TRBD1 (6 bases). Trimming removed 5 bases from V and 0 bases from J, with 14 bases in between. The CDR3 totals 16 residues. Germline lookup yields CDR1 SGHTA and CDR2 FQGNSA. The CDR3 reads CASSTLRGFSGNTIYF. In nucleotides, the CDR3 is TGTGCCAGCAGCACCCTCAGGGGCTTCTCTGGAAACACCATATATTTT.

The chain is built from TRBV27 and TRBJ1-2; D is uncertain. With 0 bases removed from V and 8 bases from J, the gap between germline ends came to 16 bases. The CDR3 is made up of 15 amino acids. Germline CDR1 and CDR2: MNHEY and SMNVEV (reference sequence). In DNA form, the CDR3 reads TGTGCCAGCAGTTTATCGGCGGGCTATTCGTGGGGCTACACCTTC. Translation: CASSLSAGYSWGYTF.

V is TRBV6-5 and J is TRBJ2-7; possibly TRBD2 for D (6 bases). The CDR3 spans 11 residues. The ends were cut back, 11 bases at V and 2 bases at J, with 10 bases in the middle. CDR1 MNHEY and CDR2 SVGAGI come from the germline V gene. The CDR3 region has the DNA TGTGCCTGCGGGGACCCCTACGAGCAGTACTTC. It encodes CACGDPYEQYF.

The V and J genes are TRBV5-1 and TRBJ1-2; D gene ambiguous. V shed 0 bases and J shed 10 bases, with 7 bases lying between them. This CDR3 contains 11 residues. Per germline, CDR1 SGHRS and CDR2 YFSETQ. CDR3 sequence: CASSLDSYYTF. The CDR3 nucleotides read TGCGCCAGCAGCTTGGACAGTTACTACACCTTC. Together with reference TRBV5-1 and TRBJ1-2, the CDR3 gives the full variable domain: KAGVTQTPRYLIKTRGQQVTLSCSPISGHRSVSWYQQTPGQGLQFLFEYFSETQRNKGNFPGRFSGRQFSNSRSEMNVSTLELGDSALYLCASSLDSYYTFGSGTRLTVV.

CDR3 in amino acids: CASSARPGTLNTGELFF. The CDR3 DNA reads as TGTGCCAGCAGCGCCCGTCCCGGGACATTGAACACCGGGGAGCTGTTTTTT. The gene calls are TRBV13 and TRBJ2-2; possibly TRBD1 for D (6 bases). CDR1 is PRHDT and CDR2 is FYEKMQ in the germline V gene (reference sequence). This CDR3 region has 17 residues. Trimming shortened V by 5 bases and J by 1 base, and 17 bases separated the two germline ends.

V and J are TRBV19 and TRBJ1-1, with 8 positions matching TRBD1. Germline-derived CDR1 and CDR2 are LNHDA and SQIVND (reference sequence). The CDR3 has 14 amino acids. V was clipped by 8 bases and J by 4 bases; unmatched bases: 9. The CDR3 spells CASLRGLSSTEAFF. The CDR3 DNA reads as TGTGCCAGTCTCAGGGGGCTATCGAGCACTGAAGCTTTCTTT.

The J gene is TRBJ2-4, the V gene TRBV5-6; tentatively, D is TRBD2 (7 bases). The germline V and J ends were trimmed by 2 bases and 0 bases, with 12 bases remaining between them. There are 16 residues in the CDR3. Germline values: CDR1 SGHDT, CDR2 YYEEEE. CDR3 in DNA: TGTGCCAGCAGCTTCGGGGGGCCCGTAGCCAAAAACATTCAGTACTTC. Protein: CASSFGGPVAKNIQYF.

This clone was seen only a few times. V and J are TRBV6-5 and TRBJ1-2, with TRBD1 matching over 11 bases. This CDR3 has 15 residues. CDR1 and CDR2 from the germline V gene are MNHEY and SVGAGI. V dropped 6 bases and J dropped 4; count of bases not matched to a gene: 7. CDR3 loop: CASRGQGESSYGYTF. DNA for the CDR3: TGTGCCAGCAGGGGACAGGGGGAAAGCTCCTATGGCTACACCTTC.

This rearrangement joins TRBV9 to TRBJ2-7; 7 positions agree with TRBD1. Germline V gene lookup returns CDR1 SGDLS and CDR2 YYNGEE. The V segment lost 3 bases and the J segment 2 bases; nucleotides outside the gene matches: 11. The CDR3 spans 16 residues. DNA of the CDR3: TGTGCCAGCAGCGCCACCCGGGACAGCTTTCCCTACGAGCAGTACTTC. This encodes CASSATRDSFPYEQYF.

This sequence joins TRBV5-1 and TRBJ1-1, with 7 nucleotides matching TRBD1. This CDR3 contains 16 residues. Looked up from germline, CDR1 is SGHRS and CDR2 is YFSETQ. V gave up 2 bases and J gave up 1 base; unmatched junction bases: 8. CDR3 DNA: TGCGCCAGCAGCTTAAGGGTGGGACAGTCGAACACTGAAGCTTTCTTT. Translated, it gives CASSLRVGQSNTEAFF.

A few counts support this clone. V and J are TRBV27 and TRBJ2-5, with 14 bases matching TRBD2. This CDR3 has 17 residues. The germline gives CDR1 MNHEY, CDR2 SMNVEV (reference sequence). The V segment lost 2 bases and the J segment 5 bases; nucleotides outside the gene matches: 7. The CDR3 DNA sequence: TGTGCCAGCAGTTTAGGGACTAGCGGGGGACGGACGGAGACCCAGTACTTC. Amino acid sequence: CASSLGTSGGRTETQYF.

This chain uses TRBV7-9 with TRBJ1-2; no reliable D call. Germline CDR1 reads SEHNR; CDR2 reads FQNEAQ (reference sequence). This CDR3 is 12 amino acids long. The V end lost 5 bases, the J end lost 3 bases, and 7 bases lay between the germline ends. CDR3 DNA sequence: TGTGCCAGCAGCCCGGGGTACTATGGCTACACCTTC. As protein: CASSPGYYGYTF.

The chain couples TRBV10-3 to TRBJ2-2; 7 bases line up with TRBD2. V was clipped by 9 bases and J by 5 bases; unmatched bases: 6. From germline, CDR1 is ENHRY and CDR2 SYGVKD. This CDR3 is built from 13 residues. DNA for the CDR3: TGTGCCATGAGACTAGCTGGTACCGGGGAGCTGTTTTTT. It is translated as CAMRLAGTGELFF.

This chain uses TRBV28 with TRBJ1-2, with D possibly TRBD1 on 5 matching bases. This CDR3 is 12 amino acids long. V was clipped by 7 bases and J by 5 bases, with 11 bases between them. CDR1 is MDHEN and CDR2 is SYDVKM in the germline V gene. The CDR3 protein is CASTGGGYGYTF. The CDR3 coding sequence is TGTGCCAGCACGGGGGGAGGTTATGGCTACACCTTC.

The chain couples TRBV11-2 to TRBJ1-1; D is ambiguous. Looked up from germline, CDR1 is SGHAT and CDR2 is FQNNGV. V lost 6 bases and J lost 6, with 14 bases in between. This CDR3 is built from 13 residues. The chain's CDR3 is CASRTVGSPEAFF. As DNA, the CDR3 is TGTGCCAGCAGAACGGTAGGGAGCCCTGAAGCTTTCTTT.

This chain connects TRBV15 to TRBJ1-1; 7 bases are shared with TRBD1. V was clipped by 2 bases and J by 1 base; unmatched bases: 13. Germline assignment: CDR1 LNHNV and CDR2 YYDKDF (reference sequence). The CDR3 is 18 amino acids. DNA for the CDR3: TGTGCCACCAGCAGACACTGGATAGGACAGGCCCGGAACACTGAAGCTTTCTTT. This encodes CATSRHWIGQARNTEAFF.

V is TRBV27 and J is TRBJ2-7; 7 bases match TRBD1. The junction had 7 bases not matched to a gene; V was cut back by 5 bases and J by 0 bases. Germline V lookup: CDR1 MNHEY, CDR2 SMNVEV (reference sequence). The CDR3 extends over 15 amino acids. The CDR3 DNA reads as TGTGCCAGCAGTCCATCGGGACAGTACTCCTACGAGCAGTACTTC. Encoded protein: CASSPSGQYSYEQYF.

Here the CDR3 reads CASSPGLAETETQYF. For the CDR3, the DNA is TGTGCCAGCAGCCCCGGACTAGCGGAGACGGAGACCCAGTACTTC. This chain connects TRBV3-1 (or the pseudogene TRBV3-2) to TRBJ2-5; 10 bases map to TRBD2. CDR1 is LGHDT and CDR2 is YNNKEL in the germline V gene (reference sequence). The CDR3 is 15 amino acids. V lost 4 bases, J lost 5 bases, and 7 bases stayed unmatched.

This chain connects TRBV7-2 to TRBJ2-5; TRBD2 matches 7 bases. V lost 2 bases and J lost 5; bases outside the gene matches: 11. The V gene's germline CDR1 is SGHTA and CDR2 FQGNSA. The CDR3 is 16 residues long. The CDR3, as DNA: TGTGCCAGCAGCTTATCGGGGACTATTCCCAGCGAGACCCAGTACTTC. Translated: CASSLSGTIPSETQYF.